This T cell receptor (beta chain) was found in a study of identical twins. Findings of the study overall: Compared with unrelated sharing, twin-shared out-of-frame alpha sequences had more low-probability sequences. Researchers caution that invariant MAIT and iNKT cells could partly confound zero-insertion analyses. The conclusions drew on cross-sectional statistical analysis instead of tracking the same donors.

Concerning this clonotype itself: Its cognate antigen is unknown.

MiXCR was run by TCRdb on the 5' RACE reads, yielding one entry per CDR3 protein. The sample shows roughly 630,000 distinct CDR3 sequences, roughly 7.1% of them seen only once. The data were also submitted as part of a second study, on yellow fever vaccine responses in identical twins.

This clonotype originated in a woman aged 18-30 years in good health. Sequencing was performed on PBMCs.

As DNA, the CDR3 is TGTGCCAGCAGGAAGCAATCTAGCGGGAGTTCACGGTTCTTC. It codes for CASRKQSSGSSRFF. The V and J genes are TRBV6-1 and TRBJ2-1, with 10 positions matching TRBD2. The CDR3 has 14 amino acids. Germline V gives CDR1 MNHNS, CDR2 SASEGT. V was clipped by 6 bases and J by 15 bases; unmatched bases: 14.